Following are 27 T cell receptor beta chains from one sample sequenced in a study of radiotherapy plus CTLA-4 blockade in lung cancer. The data were produced by immunoSEQ multiplex PCR, yet TCRdb's version contains in-frame clones alone and is incomplete. This table has around 70,000 clones, 60% to 80% appearing once. This specimen consisted of peripheral blood, obtained from a patient treated with radiotherapy plus ipilimumab. The receptors stem from a human donor with non-small cell lung cancer whose response to radiotherapy plus ipilimumab could not be evaluated. Some clones in this sample may be carry-over from other donors' samples.

This clone was picked up many times. This chain links TRBV10-3 with TRBJ2-7; 7 bases are a match to TRBD1. The CDR3 contains 13 residues. The germline gives CDR1 ENHRY, CDR2 SYGVKD. V was clipped by 5 bases and J by 7 bases; unmatched bases: 8. CDR3 nucleotides: TGTGCCATCAGTCGGGACAGCCTAGGAGAGCAGTACTTC. Encoded protein: CAISRDSLGEQYF.

The chain's CDR3 is CASSLVGRPTYEQYF. The CDR3 DNA reads as TGTGCCAGCAGCTTGGTGGGGCGCCCTACCTACGAGCAGTACTTC. V is TRBV5-6 and J is TRBJ2-7; D perhaps matches TRBD1 (5 bases). In germline, CDR1 is SGHDT, CDR2 YYEEEE. The CDR3 is 15 residues long. Trimming cost V 0 bases and J 2 bases, with 12 bases left between them.

The chain uses TRBV7-2 and TRBJ1-1; TRBD1 is a possible D gene (6 bases). V gave up 2 bases and J gave up 1 base, with 11 bases separating them. This CDR3 spans 15 amino acids. CDR1 and CDR2 (germline): SGHTA, FQGNSA. Written as DNA, the CDR3 is TGTGCCAGCAGCTTATCCCCGACAGGGAACACTGAAGCTTTCTTT. It encodes CASSLSPTGNTEAFF.

The chain uses TRBV27 and TRBJ1-2; D is unclear. Germline V gene sequence: CDR1 MNHEY, CDR2 SMNVEV (reference sequence). The V and J ends lost 0 bases and 2 bases respectively, with 10 bases between them. The CDR3 totals 15 residues. The CDR3 sequence is CASSLSLGLNYGYTF. CDR3 nucleotides: TGTGCCAGCAGTTTATCGCTTGGCTTAAACTATGGCTACACCTTC.

The chain links TRBV28 to TRBJ1-1; possibly TRBD1 for D (5 bases). CDR1 is MDHEN and CDR2 is SYDVKM in the germline V gene. V shed 6 bases and J shed 1 base, with 9 bases lying between them. The CDR3 has 13 residues. The CDR3 here is CASRPTGNTEAFF. The CDR3 nucleotides read TGTGCCAGCAGACCTACAGGGAACACTGAAGCTTTCTTT.

The chain carries TRBV19 and TRBJ2-1; 10 bases align to TRBD2. The CDR3 length is 13 residues. The trim removed 8 bases at V and 8 bases at J, leaving 6 bases unmatched. CDR1 and CDR2 from the germline V gene are LNHDA and SQIVND (reference sequence). DNA of the CDR3: TGTGCCAGTGATAGCGGGGGGAGGGATGAGCAGTTCTTC. It is translated as CASDSGGRDEQFF.

The chain has TRBV4-1 and TRBJ1-2; 7 positions agree with TRBD1. The CDR3 loop spans 15 amino acids. The germline V gene has CDR1 MGHRA and CDR2 YSYEKL. After removal of 1 base from V and 2 bases from J, the junction contained 4 bases not matched to a gene. In nucleotides, the CDR3 is TGCGCCAGCAGCCAAGTAATGACAGGGAACTATGGCTACACCTTC. It codes for CASSQVMTGNYGYTF.

The chain's CDR3 is CASSAQTGYTF. The CDR3, as DNA: TGTGCCAGCAGCGCACAGACGGGCTACACCTTC. The chain links TRBV9 to TRBJ1-2; unclear D gene. CDR1 is SGDLS, CDR2 YYNGEE, per germline. The CDR3 totals 11 residues. The germline V and J ends were trimmed by 3 bases and 8 bases, with 8 bases remaining between them.

The CDR3 coding sequence is TGTGCCAGCAGCTTCTCCCGGGACAGCGCCTCTAACTATGGCTACACCTTC. Translated, it gives CASSFSRDSASNYGYTF. The genes are TRBV7-9 and TRBJ1-2; 7 bases line up with TRBD1. V was clipped by 3 bases and J by 0 bases; unmatched bases: 10. CDR1 is SEHNR, CDR2 FQNEAQ, per germline (reference sequence). The CDR3 consists of 17 residues.

This chain uses TRBV18 with TRBJ2-2; weak D call: TRBD2 (5 bases). Between the trimmed V and J ends, which lost 5 bases and 5 bases, there was a span of 15 bases. The CDR3 contains 15 residues. Looked up from germline, CDR1 is KGHSH and CDR2 is LQKENI. The chain's CDR3 is CASSSVHPGTGELFF. The CDR3 coding sequence is TGTGCCAGCTCATCCGTACACCCGGGGACCGGGGAGCTGTTTTTT.

The genes are TRBV7-9 and TRBJ2-1, with a weak D call TRBD1 (5 bases). This CDR3 contains 12 residues. Germline CDR1 reads SEHNR; CDR2 reads FQNEAQ (reference sequence). V lost 2 bases and J lost 8, with 7 bases in between. Here the CDR3 DNA reads TGTGCCAGCAGCTTATGGGGCGATGAGCAGTTCTTC. It translates to CASSLWGDEQFF.

V is TRBV5-1 and J is TRBJ2-1; 7 positions agree with TRBD1. V gave up 5 bases and J gave up 4 bases; unmatched junction bases: 12. From germline, CDR1 is SGHRS and CDR2 YFSETQ. The CDR3 is 16 residues long. The CDR3 spells CASSNPTGNGYNEQFF. CDR3 bases: TGCGCCAGCAGTAACCCGACAGGGAACGGGTACAATGAGCAGTTCTTC.

The chain joins TRBV19 to TRBJ1-5; 8 bases fit TRBD1. CDR3 length equals 15 residues. Germline loops: CDR1 LNHDA, CDR2 SQIVND (reference sequence). With 5 bases clipped from V and 2 bases from J, the junction kept 5 bases outside the gene matches. CDR3: CASSYATGGNQPQHF. Written as DNA, the CDR3 is TGTGCCAGTAGTTACGCGACAGGGGGCAATCAGCCCCAGCATTTT.

V gene TRBV7-6 combines with J gene TRBJ2-5, with D possibly matching TRBD1 (6 bases). Between the trimmed V and J ends, which lost 1 base and 2 bases, there was a span of 8 bases. The CDR3 spans 14 residues. The germline CDR1 and CDR2 sequences are SGHVS and FNYEAQ. The CDR3 sequence is CASSLGTAQETQYF. The CDR3 DNA follows: TGTGCCAGCAGCTTAGGGACAGCTCAAGAGACCCAGTACTTC.

This sequence joins TRBV7-9 and TRBJ2-2, with TRBD1 identical over 7 bases. Germline V gene data show CDR1 as SEHNR and CDR2 as FQNEAQ (reference sequence). This CDR3 has 16 residues. V shed 4 bases, J shed 0 bases, and the junction held 5 bases outside the gene matches. The CDR3 here is CASSSTGASNTGELFF. The CDR3 nucleotides read TGTGCCAGCAGCTCAACAGGGGCTTCGAACACCGGGGAGCTGTTTTTT.

This clone has a handful of counts. J is TRBJ1-4 and V is TRBV19; 7 bases map to TRBD1. The length of the CDR3 is 17 residues. J lost 0 bases, V lost 3 bases, and 7 bases had no gene match. Looked up from germline, CDR1 is LNHDA and CDR2 is SQIVND (reference sequence). Written as DNA, the CDR3 is TGTGCCAGTAGTATCATTGGGACAGCCGCAACTAATGAAAAACTGTTTTTT. Translating gives CASSIIGTAATNEKLFF.

This clone was seen a few times. CDR3 in amino acids: CASSVAGTTGTEAFF. The CDR3 coding sequence is TGTGCCAGCAGCGTAGCCGGGACGACAGGGACTGAAGCTTTCTTT. The J gene is TRBJ1-1, the V gene TRBV9, with TRBD1 matching 7 bases. With 0 bases clipped from V and 5 bases from J, the junction kept 7 bases outside the gene matches. CDR3 length equals 15 residues. Germline CDR1 reads SGDLS; CDR2 reads YYNGEE.

The rearrangement joins TRBV10-3 to TRBJ1-2; D not resolved. Trimming took 0 bases from V and 3 from J, leaving 8 bases between them. This CDR3 region has 14 residues. Germline V CDR1 and CDR2: ENHRY, SYGVKD. The CDR3 protein is CAISESGEDYGYTF. CDR3 in DNA: TGTGCCATCAGTGAGTCCGGAGAGGACTATGGCTACACCTTC.

V and J are TRBV6-6 and TRBJ1-2; no clear D. V gave up 7 bases and J gave up 4 bases, with 16 bases separating them. CDR3 length: 14 residues. Germline V lookup: CDR1 MNHNY, CDR2 SVGAGI (reference sequence). The CDR3 loop is CASTIEGPPYGYTF. CDR3 DNA: TGTGCCAGCACCATTGAGGGCCCCCCCTATGGCTACACCTTC.

A few counts support this clone. The rearrangement links TRBV13 to TRBJ2-7, with D perhaps matching TRBD1 (6 bases). The CDR3 runs to 14 residues. The germline gives CDR1 PRHDT, CDR2 FYEKMQ (reference sequence). The ends were cut back, 4 bases at V and 2 bases at J, with 12 bases in the middle. CDR3 region: CASSSQGFAYEQYF. The CDR3 DNA is TGTGCCAGCAGCTCTCAGGGGTTTGCCTACGAGCAGTACTTC.

The V and J genes are TRBV30 and TRBJ2-2, with D unresolved. Germline-derived CDR1 and CDR2 are GTSNPN and SVGIG (reference sequence). The CDR3 extends over 13 amino acids. Trimming pared 4 bases from V and 6 bases from J, leaving 12 bases between. CDR3 sequence reads: CAWMKEIPGELFF. The CDR3 region has the DNA TGTGCCTGGATGAAGGAGATCCCCGGGGAGCTGTTTTTT.

This sequence joins TRBV19 and TRBJ1-1; no clear D gene. Trimming left V 1 base short and J 3 bases short, with 6 bases between. Germline assignment: CDR1 LNHDA and CDR2 SQIVND (reference sequence). The CDR3 runs 13 residues. The CDR3 reads CASSIGSDTEAFF. CDR3 in DNA: TGTGCCAGTAGTATAGGGTCGGACACTGAAGCTTTCTTT.

CDR3 nucleotides: TGTGCCAGTAGCCCCCCCAGGACAGGGGGCAATCAGCCCCAGCATTTT. Translated: CASSPPRTGGNQPQHF. V usage is TRBV19 and J usage is TRBJ1-5; TRBD1 matches at 9 bases. V was clipped by 6 bases and J by 2 bases; unmatched bases: 8. CDR3 length: 16 residues. Germline loops: CDR1 LNHDA, CDR2 SQIVND (reference sequence).

The chain combines TRBV15 with TRBJ1-1; D possibly corresponds to TRBD1 (5 bases). CDR1 and CDR2 from the germline V gene are LNHNV and YYDKDF (reference sequence). Trimming took off 0 bases at V and 3 bases at J, with 14 bases between the two ends. This CDR3 is built from 16 residues. The CDR3 DNA sequence: TGTGCCACCAGCAGAGATAGGAACAGGTGGGACACTGAAGCTTTCTTT. Protein product: CATSRDRNRWDTEAFF.

The chain employs TRBV5-6 and TRBJ1-2, with D possibly matching TRBD1 (5 bases). The CDR3 covers 15 residues. Germline CDR1 reads SGHDT; CDR2 reads YYEEEE. Trimming left V 2 bases short and J 7 bases short, with 18 bases between. DNA of the CDR3: TGTGCCAGCAGCTTTTCGGGTAGGGGAGGAAGTGGCTACACCTTC. Protein sequence: CASSFSGRGGSGYTF. Full variable domain (remainder filled in from reference TRBV5-6 and TRBJ1-2): DAGVTQSPTHLIKTRGQQVTLRCSPKSGHDTVSWYQQALGQGPQFIFQYYEEEERQRGNFPDRFSGHQFPNYSSELNVNALLLGDSALYLCASSFSGRGGSGYTFGSGTRLTVV.

This chain links TRBV6-6 with TRBJ2-2; 11 bases map to TRBD2. CDR3 size: 16 residues. After removal of 4 bases from V and 1 base from J, the junction contained 2 bases not matched to a gene. Per the germline V gene, CDR1 is MNHNY and CDR2 is SVGAGI (reference sequence). The CDR3 nucleotides read TGTGCCAGCAGTTTGCTAGCGGGGGGGAACACCGGGGAGCTGTTTTTT. Translation gives CASSLLAGGNTGELFF.

The rearrangement joins TRBV6-5 to TRBJ1-1; D call uncertain. The V gene lost 1 base and the J gene lost 1 base, with 4 bases spanning the gap. Germline V gene sequence: CDR1 MNHEY, CDR2 SVGAGI. CDR3 length equals 13 residues. The DNA of the CDR3 is TGTGCCAGCAGTTACTGGCAGAACACTGAAGCTTTCTTT. It encodes CASSYWQNTEAFF.